Listed below are T cell receptor beta chains from one sample, sequenced in a study of T cell changes during pregnancy in multiple sclerosis. Sequencing used immunoSEQ multiplex PCR; TCRdb keeps in-frame clones, though not all of them. Of 45,000 or so clones listed, 91% are singletons. The specimen was CD8+ T cells from peripheral blood mononuclear cells, collected after pregnancy. The source of these receptors is a female donor with multiple sclerosis, enrolled in a pregnancy study. CDR3s include the opening cysteine and the closing phenylalanine or tryptophan. The D gene is left open where the match is weak. Only part of the rows carry a size: once, few, many, or a class if the clone is expanded.

v_gene	d_gene	abundance	j_gene	CDR3nt	CDR3aa
TRBV7-6	NA	NA	TRBJ1-1	TGTGCCAGCAGCTTAGGGGGCTCGAACACTGAAGCTTTCTTT	CASSLGGSNTEAFF
TRBV27	TRBD2	NA	TRBJ2-7	TGTGCCAGCAGTTTATCCGGCGGGAGGGTCTACGAGCAGTACTTC	CASSLSGGRVYEQYF
TRBV2	NA	NA	TRBJ2-5	TGTGCCAGCAATCAACCGGGGTTCCAAGAGACCCAGTACTTC	CASNQPGFQETQYF
TRBV5-6	NA	NA	TRBJ1-6	TGTGCCAGCAGCTTGCTACAGGTTCCTAATTCACCCCTCCACTTT	CASSLLQVPNSPLHF
TRBV7-8	NA	NA	TRBJ1-2	TGTGCCAGCAGCTTAGCCCCCAAGACAGGAAGATATGGCTACACCTTC	CASSLAPKTGRYGYTF
TRBV9	TRBD2	NA	TRBJ2-2	TGTGCCAGCAGCGAAAGTCTAGCGGGGTACACCGGGGAGCTGTTTTTT	CASSESLAGYTGELFF
TRBV4-2	NA	NA	TRBJ1-5	TGTGCCAGCAGCCAACGACAGGATTCAGGTCAGCCCCAGCATTTT	CASSQRQDSGQPQHF
TRBV10-1	NA	NA	TRBJ2-1	TGCGCCAGCAGTGAACGGGTAGCCTCGAGCTCCTACAATGAGCAGTTCTTC	CASSERVASSSYNEQFF
TRBV2	NA	NA	TRBJ2-7	TGTGCCAGCAATCAGGGCAGTGCGTACTACGAGCAGTACTTC	CASNQGSAYYEQYF
TRBV6-1	TRBD1	once	TRBJ2-7	TGTGCCAGCAGTGAGATACCGGGACAGGGTCTCTACGAGCAGTACTTC	CASSEIPGQGLYEQYF
TRBV7-9	TRBD2	NA	TRBJ2-5	TGTGCCAGCAGCCCCCCGGTGGGGACTAGCGGGAGTAACGGTGGGACCCAGTACTTC	CASSPPVGTSGSNGGTQYF
TRBV7-8	NA	NA	TRBJ1-2	TGTGCCAGCAGCTTCCTTACCGGGATCCGGGGCTACACCTTC	CASSFLTGIRGYTF
TRBV7-6	NA	NA	TRBJ2-2	TGTGCCAGCAGCTTAGGGGCGTCGCGGGAGCTGTTTTTT	CASSLGASRELFF
TRBV4-3	TRBD1	NA	TRBJ1-2	TGCGCCAGCAGCCTGTCATCGGACAGGGGGCACGGCTACACCTTC	CASSLSSDRGHGYTF
TRBV2	TRBD1	NA	TRBJ2-7	TGTGCCAGCTTGACAGGGAACTACGAGCAGTACTTC	CASLTGNYEQYF
TRBV29-1	NA	once	TRBJ1-2	TGCAGCGTTGAAATTATCGAGACAGCCCTCTATGGCTACACCTTC	CSVEIIETALYGYTF
TRBV27	TRBD1	few	TRBJ2-1	TGTGCCAGTCAGGGGGCGGACAGTAACAATGAGCAGTTCTTC	CASQGADSNNEQFF
TRBV5-6	NA	NA	TRBJ2-7	TGTGCCAGCAGCGTAGACTACGAGCAGTACTTC	CASSVDYEQYF
TRBV16	NA	NA	TRBJ1-1	TGTGCCAGCAGCCAATCGGACAGTGGTGTTGAAGCTTTCTTT	CASSQSDSGVEAFF
TRBV7-9	NA	NA	TRBJ2-2	TGTGCCAGCAGCTTAGTGGCTGCCGGGGAGCTGTTTTTT	CASSLVAAGELFF
TRBV30	TRBD1	NA	TRBJ1-2	TGTGCCTGGAGTGTATCAACAGGGGGCGCGGATGGCTACACCTTC	CAWSVSTGGADGYTF
TRBV27	NA	NA	TRBJ2-1	TGTGCCAGCAGCTCGGGACTCAATTTGAATGAGCAGTTCTTC	CASSSGLNLNEQFF
TRBV27	TRBD1	few	TRBJ1-2	TGTGCCACCGAGCCCCCGGGACAGGGGGTGTACTATGGCTACACCTTC	CATEPPGQGVYYGYTF
TRBV6-5	TRBD2	NA	TRBJ2-1	TGTGCCAGCAGTTACTCGACTAGCGGCCACAATGAGCAGTTCTTC	CASSYSTSGHNEQFF
TRBV11-2	NA	NA	TRBJ2-3	TGTGCCAGCAGCCAAGTCCTAGCTTCTCACCCAGATACGCAGTATTTT	CASSQVLASHPDTQYF
TRBV5-6	TRBD1	NA	TRBJ2-7	TGTGCCAGCAACGACAGGGTCAGCTACGAGCAGTACTTC	CASNDRVSYEQYF